The next 22 T cell receptor beta chains were all read from a single sample in a study of OX40 agonist ivuxolimab in advanced cancers. TCRdb's table, derived via immunoSEQ multiplex PCR, lists solely in-frame clones and lacks some. The repertoire consists of fewer than 40,000 clones, with 80% to 85% occurring once and the leading ten covering under 30%. The source material was CD4+ or CD8+ T cells sorted from blood, sampled in a trial of the OX40 agonist ivuxolimab. These receptors were obtained from an adult with an advanced solid tumor such as melanoma, head and neck, liver or kidney cancer.

The rearrangement joins TRBV6-6 to TRBJ1-6; no clear D. Trimming stripped 6 bases from V and 6 bases from J, with 6 bases between. CDR1 MNHNY and CDR2 SVGAGI come from the germline V gene (reference sequence). The CDR3 contains 12 residues. CDR3 coding DNA: TGTGCCAGCAGCCAAGGTAATTCACCCCTCCACTTT. Protein: CASSQGNSPLHF.

The chain employs TRBV5-5 and TRBJ2-3; no definite D call. Trimming stripped 0 bases from V and 0 bases from J, with 8 bases between. CDR3 length equals 15 residues. CDR1 SGHKS and CDR2 YYEKEE come from the germline V gene (reference sequence). CDR3 in amino acids: CASSLETSSTDTQYF. The CDR3 DNA reads as TGTGCCAGCAGCTTGGAAACATCTAGCACAGATACGCAGTATTTT.

This chain joins TRBV19 and TRBJ1-3; D might be TRBD1 (5 bases). CDR1 is LNHDA, CDR2 SQIVND, per germline (reference sequence). The CDR3 has 14 amino acids. V was cut by 4 bases and J by 4 bases, with 11 bases left in between. The CDR3 DNA is TGTGCCAGTAGTACCAGACAGAGCGGAAACACCATATATTTT. It encodes CASSTRQSGNTIYF.

The chain links TRBV5-1 to TRBJ1-4; 8 nucleotides align to TRBD1. After removal of 0 bases from V and 7 bases from J, the junction contained 5 bases not matched to a gene. Germline CDR1 reads SGHRS; CDR2 reads YFSETQ. The CDR3 totals 15 residues. Here the CDR3 reads CASSLVGQGGEKLFF. In DNA form, the CDR3 reads TGCGCCAGCAGCTTGGTAGGACAGGGCGGTGAAAAACTGTTTTTT.

The chain has TRBV7-2 and TRBJ2-3; D remains ambiguous. CDR1 and CDR2 from the germline V gene are SGHTA and FQGNSA. V lost 6 bases and J lost 2, with 15 bases in between. The CDR3 spans 15 residues. CDR3 DNA sequence: TGTGCCAGCAGTCCTAGGTCAGGATACACAGATACGCAGTATTTT. It encodes CASSPRSGYTDTQYF.

The rearrangement links TRBV19 to TRBJ1-5, with TRBD1 identical over 7 bases. The CDR3 is 18 residues long. CDR1 is LNHDA and CDR2 is SQIVND in the germline V gene (reference sequence). Trimming at V came to 4 bases and at J to 2 bases, leaving 14 bases not matched to a gene. CDR3 DNA: TGTGCCAGTAGTACCCAGACAGGGACAAGACTTGGCAATCAGCCCCAGCATTTT. Translation: CASSTQTGTRLGNQPQHF.

This clone was observed once. The chain couples TRBV6-5 to TRBJ1-5; D uncertain. The V gene's germline CDR1 is MNHEY and CDR2 SVGAGI. The ends were cut back, 6 bases at V and 3 bases at J, with 15 bases in the middle. CDR3 length equals 15 residues. CDR3 nucleotide sequence: TGTGCCAGCAGAGTGGACCGAAACAACAATCAGCCCCAGCATTTT. Encoded protein: CASRVDRNNNQPQHF.

This clone was recorded a few times. The chain combines TRBV11-2 with TRBJ2-7, with D possibly matching TRBD2 (5 bases). The CDR3 contains 15 residues. The germline V and J ends were trimmed by 1 base and 3 bases, with 13 bases remaining between them. Germline V gene data show CDR1 as SGHAT and CDR2 as FQNNGV. CDR3 DNA: TGTGCCAGCAGCTTAGCGGCAGTGGGGAGCTACGAGCAGTACTTC. Protein product: CASSLAAVGSYEQYF. The full variable domain, in which reference TRBV11-2 and TRBJ2-7 provide the parts outside the CDR3, is EAGVAQSPRYKIIEKRQSVAFWCNPISGHATLYWYQQILGQGPKLLIQFQNNGVVDDSQLPKDRFSAERLKGVDSTLKIQPAKLEDSAVYLCASSLAAVGSYEQYFGPGTRLTVT.

The chain couples TRBV6-5 to TRBJ1-2, with D possibly matching TRBD1 (5 bases). The CDR3 contains 15 residues. V lost 6 bases and J lost 2, with 16 bases in between. CDR1 is MNHEY and CDR2 is SVGAGI in the germline V gene. CDR3: CASSPYGGSNYGYTF. As DNA, the CDR3 is TGTGCCAGCAGCCCCTATGGGGGGTCCAACTATGGCTACACCTTC.

The table lists this clone with a count of one. The chain is built from TRBV2 and TRBJ1-6; D gene uncertain. The CDR3 loop spans 14 amino acids. Germline lookup yields CDR1 SNHLY and CDR2 FYNNEI. Trimming removed 11 bases from V and 0 bases from J, with 11 bases in between. The CDR3 DNA sequence: TGTGCCGGCGCCAAGAGCTCCTATAATTCACCCCTCCACTTT. Its translation: CAGAKSSYNSPLHF.

Points on this clone: The sample carries other DNA sequences with the same CDR3. The chain recombines TRBV5-4 with TRBJ2-3; TRBD2 matches 8 bases. The CDR3 is 16 residues long. Germline V gene data show CDR1 as SGHNT and CDR2 as YYREEE (reference sequence). V dropped 4 bases and J dropped 2; count of bases not matched to a gene: 9. This CDR3 is CASSERLAGITDTQYF. CDR3 bases: TGTGCCAGCAGCGAAAGGCTAGCGGGTATCACAGATACGCAGTATTTT.

The V call is TRBV5-1, the J call TRBJ2-1, with TRBD2 matching over 9 bases. This CDR3 has 14 residues. The ends lost 2 bases at V and 6 bases at J; junction bases unmatched: 3. Germline lookup yields CDR1 SGHRS and CDR2 YFSETQ. The CDR3 sequence: CASSFSGGPNEQFF. CDR3 in DNA: TGCGCCAGCAGCTTTAGCGGGGGCCCCAATGAGCAGTTCTTC.

The chain recombines TRBV10-3 with TRBJ2-7; no clear D gene. Trimming took off 1 base at V and 3 bases at J, with 10 bases between the two ends. The CDR3 covers 14 residues. Germline V CDR1 and CDR2: ENHRY, SYGVKD. CDR3 nucleotide sequence: TGTGCCATCAGTGAGTTAAGTGGAGACTACGAGCAGTACTTC. Residues: CAISELSGDYEQYF.

This sequence joins TRBV18 and TRBJ1-5; D may be TRBD1 (5 bases). The length of the CDR3 is 15 residues. From germline, CDR1 is KGHSH and CDR2 LQKENI. Trimming pared 1 base from V and 2 bases from J, leaving 9 bases between. The CDR3 reads CASSPQGLGNQPQHF. CDR3 nucleotides: TGTGCCAGCTCACCACAGGGGCTGGGCAATCAGCCCCAGCATTTT.

This clone was counted a few times. This sequence joins TRBV14 and TRBJ1-4, with a weak D call TRBD1 (5 bases). The germline V gene has CDR1 SGHDN and CDR2 FVKESK. The V end was cut by 4 bases, the J end by 7 bases, with 16 bases between. CDR3 size: 15 residues. The CDR3 loop is CASSPGTPRSEKLFF. For the CDR3, the DNA is TGTGCCAGCAGCCCTGGGACTCCTCGGAGTGAAAAACTGTTTTTT.

The chain carries TRBV6-6 and TRBJ1-1; possibly TRBD1 for D (5 bases). The CDR3 runs to 16 residues. The germline V and J ends were trimmed by 2 bases and 1 base, with 14 bases remaining between them. From germline, CDR1 is MNHNY and CDR2 SVGAGI (reference sequence). The CDR3 is CASSYQAAGWNTEAFF. The CDR3 DNA sequence: TGTGCCAGCAGTTACCAGGCGGCAGGGTGGAACACTGAAGCTTTCTTT.

J is TRBJ1-2 and V is TRBV27, with D tentatively TRBD1 (6 bases). V lost 7 bases and J lost 8, with 17 bases in between. Germline V gene lookup returns CDR1 MNHEY and CDR2 SMNVEV (reference sequence). This CDR3 comprises 13 residues. CDR3 sequence reads: CASKGEGAAGYTF. DNA of the CDR3: TGTGCCAGCAAGGGGGAAGGGGCTGCCGGCTACACCTTC.

The V gene is TRBV30, the J gene TRBJ1-2; 10 nucleotides agree with TRBD1. This CDR3 region has 15 residues. Trimming took 2 bases from V and 8 from J; bases not matched to a gene: 11. Germline assignment: CDR1 GTSNPN and CDR2 SVGIG (reference sequence). The DNA for the CDR3 is TGTGCCTGGAGTCCTTACCTCGACAGGGGGCAAGGCTACACCTTC. Residues: CAWSPYLDRGQGYTF.

The chain carries TRBV10-3 and TRBJ1-2; D remains unclear. Germline CDR1 ENHRY, CDR2 SYGVKD. The V end lost 3 bases, the J end lost 0 bases, and 11 bases lay between the germline ends. The CDR3 totals 15 residues. DNA of the CDR3: TGTGCCATCAGTGATCTGGGAGTAGCTAACTATGGCTACACCTTC. Translation: CAISDLGVANYGYTF.

V is TRBV7-9 and J is TRBJ1-4; TRBD1 matches 7 bases. The germline V gene has CDR1 SEHNR and CDR2 FQNEAQ (reference sequence). This CDR3 contains 16 residues. V was clipped by 5 bases and J by 7 bases; unmatched bases: 13. CDR3 in amino acids: CASSANLQGGGEKLFF. In DNA, the CDR3 is TGTGCCAGCAGCGCCAACCTCCAGGGGGGCGGTGAAAAACTGTTTTTT.

V and J are TRBV9 and TRBJ2-5; 9 bases map to TRBD2. CDR1 is SGDLS, CDR2 YYNGEE, per germline. There are 17 residues in the CDR3. V was pared by 4 bases and J by 5 bases, with 15 bases of the junction left unmatched. This chain's CDR3 is CASSLIPLAGGHETQYF. The CDR3 bases are TGTGCCAGCAGCCTAATACCTCTTGCGGGGGGGCATGAGACCCAGTACTTC.

This clone was picked up one time. This rearrangement joins TRBV7-6 to TRBJ2-4; 7 bases are shared with TRBD1. Germline V gives CDR1 SGHVS, CDR2 FNYEAQ. There are 18 residues in the CDR3. Unmatched junction bases numbered 10, after V lost 2 bases and J lost 0 bases. CDR3 sequence reads: CASSLCRDRELAKNIQYF. The CDR3, as DNA: TGTGCCAGCAGCTTATGTCGTGACAGGGAACTAGCCAAAAACATTCAGTACTTC.